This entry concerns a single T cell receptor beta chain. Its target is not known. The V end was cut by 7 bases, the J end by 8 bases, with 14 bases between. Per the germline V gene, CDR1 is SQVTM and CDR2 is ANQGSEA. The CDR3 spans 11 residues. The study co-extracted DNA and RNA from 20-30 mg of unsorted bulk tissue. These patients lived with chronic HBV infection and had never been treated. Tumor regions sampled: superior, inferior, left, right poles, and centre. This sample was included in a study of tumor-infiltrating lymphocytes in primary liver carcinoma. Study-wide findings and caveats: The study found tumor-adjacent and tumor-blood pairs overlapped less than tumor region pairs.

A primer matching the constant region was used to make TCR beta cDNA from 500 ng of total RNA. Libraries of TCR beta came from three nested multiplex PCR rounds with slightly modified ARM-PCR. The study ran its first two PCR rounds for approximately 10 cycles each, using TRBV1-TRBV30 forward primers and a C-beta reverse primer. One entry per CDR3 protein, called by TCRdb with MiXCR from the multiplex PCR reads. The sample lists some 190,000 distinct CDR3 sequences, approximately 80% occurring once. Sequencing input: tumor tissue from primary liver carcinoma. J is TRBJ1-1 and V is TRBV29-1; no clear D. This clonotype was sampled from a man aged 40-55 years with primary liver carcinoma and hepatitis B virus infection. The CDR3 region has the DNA TGCAGCGCCGGGGAGCCGGGCGAAGCTTTCTTT. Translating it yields CSAGEPGEAFF.